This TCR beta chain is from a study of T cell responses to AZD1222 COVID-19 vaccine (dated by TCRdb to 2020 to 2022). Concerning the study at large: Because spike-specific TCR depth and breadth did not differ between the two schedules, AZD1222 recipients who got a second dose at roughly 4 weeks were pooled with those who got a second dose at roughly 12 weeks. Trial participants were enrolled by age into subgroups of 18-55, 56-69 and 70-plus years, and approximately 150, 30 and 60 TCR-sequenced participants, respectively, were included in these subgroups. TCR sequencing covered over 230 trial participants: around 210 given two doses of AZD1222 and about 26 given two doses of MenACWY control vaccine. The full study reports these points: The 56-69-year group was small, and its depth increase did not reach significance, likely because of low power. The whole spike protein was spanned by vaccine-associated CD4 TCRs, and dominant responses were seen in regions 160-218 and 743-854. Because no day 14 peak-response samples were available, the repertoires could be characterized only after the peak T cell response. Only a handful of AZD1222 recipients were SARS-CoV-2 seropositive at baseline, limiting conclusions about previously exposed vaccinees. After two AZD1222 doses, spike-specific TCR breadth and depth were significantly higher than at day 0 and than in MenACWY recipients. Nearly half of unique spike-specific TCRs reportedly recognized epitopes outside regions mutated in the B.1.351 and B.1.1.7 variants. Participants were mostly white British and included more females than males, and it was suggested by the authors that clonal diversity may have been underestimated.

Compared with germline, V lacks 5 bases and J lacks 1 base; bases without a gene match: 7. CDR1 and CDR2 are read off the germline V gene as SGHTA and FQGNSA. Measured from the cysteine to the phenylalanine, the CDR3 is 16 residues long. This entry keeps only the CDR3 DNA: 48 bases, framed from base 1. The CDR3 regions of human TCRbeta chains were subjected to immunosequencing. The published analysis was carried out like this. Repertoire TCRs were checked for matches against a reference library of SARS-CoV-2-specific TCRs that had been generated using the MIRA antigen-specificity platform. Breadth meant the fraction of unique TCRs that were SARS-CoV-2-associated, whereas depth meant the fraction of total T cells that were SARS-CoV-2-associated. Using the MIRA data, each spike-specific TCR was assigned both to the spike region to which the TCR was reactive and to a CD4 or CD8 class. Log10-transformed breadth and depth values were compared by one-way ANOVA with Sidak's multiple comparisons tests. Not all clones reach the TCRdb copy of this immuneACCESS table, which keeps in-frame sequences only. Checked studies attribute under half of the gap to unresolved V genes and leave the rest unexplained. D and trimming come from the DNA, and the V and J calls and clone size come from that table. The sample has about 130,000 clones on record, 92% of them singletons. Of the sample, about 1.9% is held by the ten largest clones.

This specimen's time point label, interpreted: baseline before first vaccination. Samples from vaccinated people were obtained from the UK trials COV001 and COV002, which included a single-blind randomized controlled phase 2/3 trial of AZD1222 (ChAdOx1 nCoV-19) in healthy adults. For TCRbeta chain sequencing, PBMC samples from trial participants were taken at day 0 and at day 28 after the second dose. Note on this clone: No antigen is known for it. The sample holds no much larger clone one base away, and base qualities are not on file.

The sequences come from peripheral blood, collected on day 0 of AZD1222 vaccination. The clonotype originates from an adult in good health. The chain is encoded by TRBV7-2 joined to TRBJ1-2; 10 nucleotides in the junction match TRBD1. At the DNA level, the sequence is TGTGCCAGCAGCCCGGCGGGACAGGGGCTTAACTATGGCTACACCTTC. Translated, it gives CASSPAGQGLNYGYTF.